These 30 T cell receptor beta chains were sequenced from one sample in a study of human T cells and chemical hapten exposure. Noted time point: patch test 1, 2 weeks after DPC sensitization. The treatment: therapeutic diphenylcyclopropenone sensitization with weekly scalp DPC. TCRdb re-called the RACE reads with MiXCR, one entry per CDR3 protein. This sample has around 99,000 distinct CDR3 sequences, with under 15% found just once. This specimen consisted of whole blood, obtained in connection with sensitization to the hapten diphenylcyclopropenone (DPC). All receptors come from a middle-aged woman with alopecia areata. Some clones in this sample may be carry-over from other donors' samples.

Points on this clonotype: A much larger clone lies a single base off, so this may be a read error. The chain has TRBV12-3 or TRBV12-4 and TRBJ1-1; no clear D. This CDR3 has 11 amino acids. The V end was cut by 4 bases, the J end by 7 bases, with 7 bases between. The DNA of the CDR3 is TGTGCCAGCAGTTACACAGATGAAGCTTTCTTT. Its translation is CASSYTDEAFF.

The chain is built from TRBV5-8 and TRBJ2-5; unclear D gene. The CDR3 spans 15 residues. CDR1 and CDR2 from the germline V gene are SGHTS and YDEGEE. Between the trimmed V and J ends, which lost 0 bases and 2 bases, there was a span of 11 bases. This CDR3 is CASSLENPAQETQYF. CDR3 in DNA: TGTGCCAGCAGCTTGGAAAATCCCGCTCAAGAGACCCAGTACTTC. Based on the CDR3 plus reference TRBV5-8 and TRBJ2-5, the full variable domain is EAGVTQSPTHLIKTRGQQATLRCSPISGHTSVYWYQQALGLGLQFLLWYDEGEERNRGNFPPRFSGRQFPNYSSELNVNALELEDSALYLCASSLENPAQETQYFGPGTRLLVL.

This clonotype has a handful of counts. CDR3 bases: TGTGCCAGCAGCCAACTCCGGGAGGGCCGTGCCGGGGAGCTGTTTTTT. The encoded protein is CASSQLREGRAGELFF. The chain is built from TRBV4-2 and TRBJ2-2; 8 nucleotides agree with TRBD2. CDR1 and CDR2 (germline): LGHNA, YNFKEQ. The CDR3 length is 16 residues. Trimming removed 2 bases from V and 6 bases from J; junction bases left unmatched: 8.

The V gene is TRBV7-2, the J gene TRBJ2-3; D might be TRBD1 (5 bases). V lost 3 bases and J lost 3, with 7 bases in between. This CDR3 has 13 amino acids. Germline lookup yields CDR1 SGHTA and CDR2 FQGNSA. The CDR3 bases are TGTGCCAGCAGCTTTAAGGGGACAGATACGCAGTATTTT. Its protein is CASSFKGTDTQYF.

This clonotype was recorded at least ten times. The chain uses TRBV13 and TRBJ1-2, with 7 bases lining up with TRBD1. V gave up 4 bases and J gave up 6 bases; unmatched junction bases: 8. The germline V gene encodes CDR1 PRHDT and CDR2 FYEKMQ (reference sequence). This CDR3 is built from 14 residues. CDR3 in DNA: TGTGCCAGCAGCTCCCGACAGGGAATGGATGGCTACACCTTC. Encoded protein: CASSSRQGMDGYTF. The variable domain in full, with the rest retrieved from reference TRBV13 and TRBJ1-2, is AAGVIQSPRHLIKEKRETATLKCYPIPRHDTVYWYQQGPGQDPQFLISFYEKMQSDKGSIPDRFSAQQFSDYHSELNMSSLELGDSALYFCASSSRQGMDGYTFGSGTRLTVV.

V gene TRBV10-3 combines with J gene TRBJ2-7; 8 bases agree with TRBD2. The V gene end was trimmed by 10 bases and the J gene end by 0 bases; junction bases not matched to a gene: 2. The CDR3 is made up of 12 amino acids. The germline gives CDR1 ENHRY, CDR2 SYGVKD. As DNA, the CDR3 is TGTGCCACGGGGACTAGCTCCTACGAGCAGTACTTC. This sequence encodes CATGTSSYEQYF.

CDR3 amino acids: CATGGSYEQYF. The CDR3 bases are TGTGCCACCGGGGGTTCCTACGAGCAGTACTTC. This rearrangement joins TRBV28 to TRBJ2-7; maybe TRBD2 (6 bases). Per the germline V gene, CDR1 is MDHEN and CDR2 is SYDVKM. The CDR3 is made up of 11 amino acids. V was pared by 10 bases and J by 1 base, with 8 bases between.

This clonotype was observed a few times. The chain couples TRBV12-3 or TRBV12-4 to TRBJ2-3, with D perhaps being TRBD1 or TRBD2 (5 bases each). The CDR3 extends over 14 amino acids. The V gene lost 6 bases and the J gene lost 2 bases, with 12 bases spanning the gap. In DNA form, the CDR3 reads TGTGCCAGCAGCTTTATCGGGGCCACAGATACGCAGTATTTT. Its protein product is CASSFIGATDTQYF.

The chain has TRBV12-3 or TRBV12-4 and TRBJ1-5; a weak D match, TRBD1 (6 bases). The CDR3 has 14 residues. With 5 bases removed from V and 6 bases from J, the gap between germline ends came to 14 bases. The CDR3 loop reads CASSNPGDTQPQHF. CDR3 DNA: TGTGCCAGCAGTAATCCGGGGGACACTCAGCCCCAGCATTTT.

This clonotype has ten or more counts. J is TRBJ2-3 and V is TRBV20-1, with D perhaps being TRBD1 or TRBD2 (5 bases each). The germline V gene encodes CDR1 DFQATT and CDR2 SNEGSKA (reference sequence). The CDR3 extends over 15 amino acids. V was trimmed by 4 bases and J by 4 bases, leaving 18 bases between them. The CDR3 DNA follows: TGCAGTGCTACGTCGTTACGGGACCGTGCAGATACGCAGTATTTT. Protein sequence: CSATSLRDRADTQYF.

This clonotype was picked up a small number of times. This chain joins TRBV20-1 and TRBJ2-5, with 9 bases fitting TRBD2. V shed 3 bases, J shed 5 bases, and the junction held 13 bases outside the gene matches. The CDR3 loop spans 16 amino acids. Germline-derived CDR1 and CDR2 are DFQATT and SNEGSKA (reference sequence). CDR3 sequence reads: CSARREGVSPAETQYF. DNA for the CDR3: TGCAGTGCTAGGCGGGAGGGCGTATCGCCCGCGGAGACCCAGTACTTC.

The chain has TRBV7-2 and TRBJ2-7; possible D gene TRBD1, 6 bases. CDR3 length equals 16 residues. V was cut by 5 bases and J by 6 bases, with 23 bases left in between. Germline V gene lookup returns CDR1 SGHTA and CDR2 FQGNSA. The CDR3, as DNA: TGTGCCAGCAGCCAAATGGGTAGCTGGGGACACTCCGAGCAGTACTTC. It encodes CASSQMGSWGHSEQYF.

This clonotype has a count of ten or more. The CDR3 nucleotides read TGTGCCAGCAGTTATGGCGGTTCTACCTACGAGCAGTACTTC. As protein: CASSYGGSTYEQYF. This sequence joins TRBV6-5 and TRBJ2-7; D ambiguous. The CDR3 is 14 amino acids. Germline CDR1 reads MNHEY; CDR2 reads SVGAGI. Trimming took 3 bases from V and 2 from J, leaving 11 bases between them.

The rearrangement joins TRBV5-6 to TRBJ2-1; D may be TRBD1 or TRBD2 (5 bases each). The V gene lost 3 bases and the J gene lost 5 bases, with 15 bases spanning the gap. Germline V gene sequence: CDR1 SGHDT, CDR2 YYEEEE. The CDR3 has 15 amino acids. The DNA for the CDR3 is TGTGCCAGCAGCTCCATCCGGGACCAAGACAATGAGCAGTTCTTC. It yields the protein CASSSIRDQDNEQFF.

V gene TRBV6-6 combines with J gene TRBJ1-1, with 9 nucleotides matching TRBD1. The CDR3 sequence is 15 residues long. The J segment lost 4 bases and the V segment lost 5 bases, leaving 8 bases of the junction unmatched. CDR1 MNHNY and CDR2 SVGAGI come from the germline V gene (reference sequence). CDR3 protein: CASSHRGRGVTEAFF. The CDR3 DNA reads TGTGCCAGCAGTCACAGGGGGCGCGGGGTCACTGAAGCTTTCTTT.

The gene calls are TRBV29-1 and TRBJ2-1; D gene ambiguous. From germline, CDR1 is SQVTM and CDR2 ANQGSEA. Trimming cost V 7 bases and J 7 bases, with 17 bases left between them. This CDR3 has 13 amino acids. The CDR3, as DNA: TGCAGCGCTAGAGGTTGGAGTGCGAATGAGCAGTTCTTC. This codes for CSARGWSANEQFF.

The chain couples TRBV25-1 to TRBJ1-1, with D tentatively TRBD1 (6 bases). CDR1 is MGHDK, CDR2 SYGVNS, per germline. The CDR3 extends over 14 amino acids. Between the trimmed V and J ends, which lost 4 bases and 3 bases, there was a span of 12 bases. CDR3 DNA: TGTGCCAGCAGTGCACCCGGACAGTACACTGAAGCTTTCTTT. It yields the protein CASSAPGQYTEAFF.

In this sample, this clonotype turned up a few times. CDR3: CASSKARGGAGKNIQYF. The CDR3 DNA reads as TGTGCCAGCAGCAAAGCGAGAGGGGGCGCGGGCAAAAACATTCAGTACTTC. The V and J genes are TRBV21-1 and TRBJ2-4; TRBD1 is the table's D call, not checked against the DNA. TRBV21-1 is assigned pseudogene status. This CDR3 comprises 17 residues.

This clonotype has at least ten counts. J is TRBJ1-1 and V is TRBV6-2 or TRBV6-3; TRBD1 matches at 7 bases. The length of the CDR3 is 17 residues. Germline V gives CDR1 MNHEY, CDR2 SVGEGT. The V gene end was trimmed by 5 bases and the J gene end by 0 bases; junction bases not matched to a gene: 12. CDR3 bases: TGTGCCAGCAGTACTATGACAGGGCTCGACATGAACACTGAAGCTTTCTTT. It translates to CASSTMTGLDMNTEAFF.

This clonotype was recorded a few times. V is TRBV20-1 and J is TRBJ2-2; 8 bases align to TRBD1. With V trimmed by 5 bases and J by 4 bases, 18 bases remained unmatched. CDR3 length: 18 amino acids. Germline V lookup: CDR1 DFQATT, CDR2 SNEGSKA (reference sequence). CDR3: CSAGSRDLDRGPTGELFF. CDR3 sequence (DNA): TGCAGTGCTGGTTCCCGCGACCTAGACAGGGGCCCCACCGGGGAGCTGTTTTTT.

At least ten counts were recorded for this clonotype. This chain joins TRBV5-1 and TRBJ2-5, with D possibly matching TRBD1 (6 bases). The germline CDR1 and CDR2 sequences are SGHRS and YFSETQ. This CDR3 has 13 amino acids. V lost 4 bases, J lost 1 base, and 8 bases lay in between. In DNA, the CDR3 is TGCGCCAGCAGCGGGGGCCGCCAAGAGACCCAGTACTTC. This translates into CASSGGRQETQYF.

This clonotype was seen at least ten times. This rearrangement joins TRBV6-2 or TRBV6-3 to TRBJ1-2, with 7 bases lining up with TRBD1. CDR1 and CDR2 from the germline V gene are MNHEY and SVGEGT. The CDR3 length is 15 residues. After removal of 6 bases from V and 8 bases from J, the junction contained 15 bases not matched to a gene. DNA for the CDR3: TGTGCCAGCAGCCTGACAAAGGGGGCAACGGGCGGCTACACCTTC. Residues: CASSLTKGATGGYTF.

This clonotype was counted only a few times. The V and J genes are TRBV5-1 and TRBJ1-4, with TRBD1 matching over 7 bases. V was clipped by 0 bases and J by 5 bases; unmatched bases: 4. There are 15 residues in the CDR3. The germline V gene encodes CDR1 SGHRS and CDR2 YFSETQ. CDR3 nucleotides: TGCGCCAGCAGCTTGGTGGCAGGGGGAAATGAAAAACTGTTTTTT. The encoded protein is CASSLVAGGNEKLFF.

In its sample, this clonotype was seen many times. The chain joins TRBV7-9 to TRBJ1-1; D might be TRBD1 (5 bases). This CDR3 has 12 amino acids. Trimming removed 5 bases from V and 11 bases from J, with 15 bases in between. Germline CDR1 is SEHNR and CDR2 is FQNEAQ (reference sequence). The CDR3 is CASSPPAGPAFF. CDR3 DNA: TGTGCCAGCAGCCCCCCGGCAGGGCCGGCTTTCTTT.

This clonotype came up a few times. This chain joins TRBV10-2 and TRBJ2-1, with D possibly TRBD2 on 6 matching bases. This CDR3 is built from 11 residues. The germline V and J ends were trimmed by 5 bases and 10 bases, with 9 bases remaining between them. Germline V gives CDR1 WSHSY, CDR2 SAAADI. CDR3 bases: TGCGCCAGCAGTACAGGAGGGGAGCAGTTCTTC. It yields the protein CASSTGGEQFF.

This clonotype was detected ten times or more. This chain joins TRBV20-1 and TRBJ2-3; 15 bases agree with TRBD2. The CDR3 extends over 18 amino acids. The ends lost 6 bases at V and 2 bases at J; junction bases unmatched: 12. The germline CDR1 and CDR2 sequences are DFQATT and SNEGSKA (reference sequence). The DNA of the CDR3 is TGCAGTGCGAAAACGGGACTAGCGGGGGGTTCTACCACAGATACGCAGTATTTT. Amino acids: CSAKTGLAGGSTTDTQYF.

In its sample, this clonotype was seen many times. The CDR3 DNA is TGTGCCAGCAGCTTAAACGGAGAGACCCAGTACTTC. It translates to CASSLNGETQYF. The gene calls are TRBV7-3 and TRBJ2-5; D not certain. Per germline, CDR1 SGHTA and CDR2 FQGTGA. Between the trimmed V and J ends, which lost 1 base and 4 bases, there was a span of 4 bases. The CDR3 is made up of 12 amino acids.

This clonotype was observed many times. The CDR3 region has the DNA TGTGCCAGCAGACCGGGACAGGGCCGTGAGAGGGAGTACTTC. Its protein product is CASRPGQGREREYF. The rearrangement links TRBV28 to TRBJ2-7, with 9 bases aligning to TRBD1. The CDR3 is made up of 14 amino acids. Trimming removed 6 bases from V and 11 bases from J; junction bases left unmatched: 14. Germline CDR1 is MDHEN and CDR2 is SYDVKM.

In its sample, this clonotype was seen many times. The chain is built from TRBV11-2 and TRBJ2-1; 13 nucleotides line up with TRBD2. The junction had 11 bases not matched to a gene; V was cut back by 4 bases and J by 14 bases. CDR1 is SGHAT, CDR2 FQNNGV, per germline. This CDR3 spans 15 amino acids. CDR3 in amino acids: CASSSTPGLAGVEFF. The CDR3 nucleotides are TGTGCCAGCAGCTCAACGCCCGGACTAGCGGGAGTTGAGTTCTTC.

This clonotype was detected ten times or more. V gene TRBV6-2 or TRBV6-3 combines with J gene TRBJ1-2, with D perhaps TRBD1 (5 bases). Germline assignment: CDR1 MNHEY and CDR2 SVGEGT. CDR3 length: 14 residues. The V end was cut by 2 bases, the J end by 5 bases, with 12 bases between. The CDR3 DNA follows: TGTGCCAGCAGTTACGGGGGTAGAGGATATGGCTACACCTTC. It codes for CASSYGGRGYGYTF.